The clone carrying this T cell receptor (beta chain) was recorded a few times. CDR1 and CDR2 from the germline V gene are MNHNY and SVGAGI (reference sequence). The CDR3 runs 13 residues. Deletions cut 2 bases from V and 2 bases from J, with 6 bases between. This sample stems from a study of cytomegalovirus exposure and HLA in healthy donors. It was with 60 Vbeta and 13 Jbeta primers that the PCR ran. The protocol was immunoSEQ multiplex PCR, while the TCRdb copy is restricted to in-frame clones and leaves out a portion. The repertoire holds roughly 110,000 clones, with around four fifths as singletons.

The chain couples TRBV6-6 to TRBJ1-1; D is uncertain. The sequenced material came from PBMCs. This receptor was identified in a man aged 45-65 years in good health and CMV-seronegative. CDR3 sequence reads: CASSYTPNTEAFF. The CDR3 DNA reads TGTGCCAGCAGTTACACACCCAACACTGAAGCTTTCTTT.